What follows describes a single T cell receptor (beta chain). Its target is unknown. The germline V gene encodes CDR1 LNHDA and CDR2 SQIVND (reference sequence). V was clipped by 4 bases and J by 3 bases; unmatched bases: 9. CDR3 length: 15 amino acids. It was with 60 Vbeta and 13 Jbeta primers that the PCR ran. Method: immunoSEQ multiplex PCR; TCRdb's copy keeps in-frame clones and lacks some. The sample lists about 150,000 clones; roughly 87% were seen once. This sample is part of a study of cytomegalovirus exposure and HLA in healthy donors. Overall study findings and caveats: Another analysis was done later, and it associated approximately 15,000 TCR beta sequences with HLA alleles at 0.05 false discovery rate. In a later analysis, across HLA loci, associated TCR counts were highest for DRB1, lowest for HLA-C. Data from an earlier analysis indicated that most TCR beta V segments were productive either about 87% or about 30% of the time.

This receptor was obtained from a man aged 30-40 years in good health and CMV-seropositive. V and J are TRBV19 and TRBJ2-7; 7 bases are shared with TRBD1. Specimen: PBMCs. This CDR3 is CASSSPRTGHYEQYF. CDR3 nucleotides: TGTGCCAGTAGTAGCCCCCGGACAGGTCACTACGAGCAGTACTTC.